One sample yielded the 28 T cell receptor beta chains listed below, sequenced in a study of post-analysis software for immune sequencing data. Study results and caveats: Roughly five TRBV segments were more frequent in patients than controls; TRBV5-6, TRBV5-1 and TRBV20-1 belonged to this group.

Each TCR beta cDNA library carried unique molecular identifiers. TCRdb recomputed calls from the PCR reads with MiXCR, one row per CDR3 protein. The sample shows hundreds of thousands of distinct CDR3 sequences, less than 35% of them seen only once. These receptors' antigens are unknown. Sequenced material: blood. The receptors shown here come from a girl under 18 with multiple sclerosis.

In its sample, this clonotype was seen a few times. This rearrangement joins TRBV20-1 to TRBJ2-4; 9 bases match TRBD2. The DNA end is a closer match to TRBJ2-7, so the J assignment may be wrong. Germline CDR1 and CDR2: DFQATT and SNEGSKA (reference sequence). This CDR3 has 15 amino acids. As DNA, the CDR3 is TGCAGTGCAACCGAACGTAGCGGGAGTAGGTACGAGCAGTACTTC. This gives the protein CSATERSGSRYEQYF.

This clonotype was observed a few times. The rearrangement links TRBV27 to TRBJ2-1, with unresolved D. CDR3 size: 12 residues. Germline V gives CDR1 MNHEY, CDR2 SMNVEV (reference sequence). The V and J ends lost 6 bases and 6 bases respectively, with 9 bases between them. CDR3 sequence reads: CASSATGNEQFF. CDR3 DNA: TGTGCCAGCAGCGCAACGGGCAATGAGCAGTTCTTC.

This clonotype was seen a few times. The chain combines TRBV2 with TRBJ2-5, with TRBD2 identical over 13 bases. V was clipped by 6 bases and J by 2 bases; unmatched bases: 3. This CDR3 comprises 15 residues. Germline V CDR1 and CDR2: SNHLY, FYNNEI. The CDR3 reads CASRSGLAGQETQYF. CDR3 DNA: TGTGCCAGCAGATCGGGACTAGCGGGACAAGAGACCCAGTACTTC.

This clonotype was picked up a small number of times. The chain combines TRBV5-6 with TRBJ2-3, with TRBD1 matching over 8 bases. The CDR3 sequence is 16 residues long. Germline V gives CDR1 SGHDT, CDR2 YYEEEE. The J segment lost 1 base and the V segment lost 6 bases, leaving 10 bases of the junction unmatched. This CDR3 is CASNTAGQVGTDTQYF. The CDR3 DNA follows: TGTGCCAGCAACACCGCGGGACAGGTCGGCACAGATACGCAGTATTTT.

This clonotype was seen a few times. The chain couples TRBV10-3 to TRBJ1-1; 7 nucleotides align to TRBD1. Germline lookup yields CDR1 ENHRY and CDR2 SYGVKD. The V segment lost 6 bases and the J segment 4 bases; nucleotides outside the gene matches: 5. The CDR3 spans 13 residues. The CDR3 reads CAISQGGGTEAFF. As DNA, the CDR3 is TGTGCCATCAGCCAGGGGGGGGGCACTGAAGCTTTCTTT.

Only a few counts were recorded for this clonotype. The chain is built from TRBV12-3 or TRBV12-4 and TRBJ2-7; D may be TRBD2 (6 bases). The V and J ends lost 6 bases and 1 base respectively, with 10 bases between them. The CDR3 is 13 residues long. This chain's CDR3 is CASRMGGSYEQYF. CDR3 in DNA: TGTGCCAGCAGGATGGGGGGTTCCTACGAGCAGTACTTC.

This clonotype has a count of ten or more. V gene TRBV6-5 combines with J gene TRBJ2-7; D perhaps matches TRBD2 (5 bases). Germline assignment: CDR1 MNHEY and CDR2 SVGAGI. The germline V and J ends were trimmed by 6 bases and 2 bases, with 14 bases remaining between them. The CDR3 covers 14 residues. The CDR3 spells CASSPVARAYEQYF. The CDR3 DNA is TGTGCCAGCAGCCCGGTAGCGCGGGCCTACGAGCAGTACTTC.

The chain carries TRBV5-1 and TRBJ2-2, with D possibly matching TRBD2 (6 bases). This CDR3 region has 16 residues. Germline V CDR1 and CDR2: SGHRS, YFSETQ. Between the trimmed V and J ends, which lost 4 bases and 4 bases, there was a span of 17 bases. The CDR3 loop is CASSPWLAGPTGELFF. DNA for the CDR3: TGCGCCAGCAGCCCTTGGCTCGCGGGGCCCACCGGGGAGCTGTTTTTT.

This rearrangement joins TRBV6-1 to TRBJ2-3; 12 bases are shared with TRBD2. The CDR3 runs to 18 residues. Germline loops: CDR1 MNHNS, CDR2 SASEGT. The V segment lost 4 bases and the J segment 1 base; nucleotides outside the gene matches: 9. For the CDR3, the DNA is TGTGCCAGCAGTGCGACTAGCGGGGGCCCCTTCGGCACAGATACGCAGTATTTT. It yields the protein CASSATSGGPFGTDTQYF.

This clonotype was counted a few times. The junction departs from germline at one end; a sequencing error may be responsible. The chain joins TRBV7-9 to TRBJ2-1; tentatively, D is TRBD2 (5 bases). The CDR3 consists of 14 residues. CDR1 SEHNR and CDR2 FQNEAQ come from the germline V gene (reference sequence). As DNA, the CDR3 is TGTGCCAGCAGGTTAGAGTCGGGGAACAATGAGCAGTTCTTC. It translates to CASRLESGNNEQFF.

The V gene is TRBV20-1, the J gene TRBJ1-1; TRBD1 is a possible D gene (6 bases). Germline CDR1 reads DFQATT; CDR2 reads SNEGSKA (reference sequence). V shed 6 bases and J shed 1 base, with 15 bases lying between them. The CDR3 length is 14 residues. The CDR3: CSAKQGRGNTEAFF. As DNA, the CDR3 is TGCAGTGCGAAACAGGGAAGGGGGAACACTGAAGCTTTCTTT.

The chain's CDR3 is CASRPAEPYEQYF. The CDR3 coding sequence is TGTGCCAGCAGACCAGCGGAACCCTACGAGCAGTACTTC. The J gene is TRBJ2-7, the V gene TRBV2, with TRBD2 as a possible D gene (5 bases). The CDR3 has 13 amino acids. The germline V gene has CDR1 SNHLY and CDR2 FYNNEI. V shed 6 bases and J shed 2 bases, with 11 bases lying between them.

V is TRBV6-2 or TRBV6-3 and J is TRBJ1-5; D not certain. V gave up 6 bases and J gave up 0 bases, with 18 bases separating them. Germline assignment: CDR1 MNHEY and CDR2 SVGEGT. The CDR3 runs to 17 residues. The CDR3 reads CASRDPRAANSNQPQHF. The CDR3 DNA sequence: TGTGCCAGCAGAGACCCAAGGGCGGCGAATAGCAATCAGCCCCAGCATTTT.

The J gene is TRBJ1-3, the V gene TRBV7-9; possibly TRBD1 for D (5 bases). Trimming stripped 4 bases from V and 8 bases from J, with 15 bases between. This CDR3 region has 14 residues. CDR1 is SEHNR and CDR2 is FQNEAQ in the germline V gene (reference sequence). The CDR3 is CASSSGGGADTIYF. In DNA form, the CDR3 reads TGTGCCAGCAGCTCCGGGGGAGGCGCGGACACCATATATTTT.

This chain joins TRBV7-2 and TRBJ1-1; no reliable D call. The CDR3 runs to 13 residues. CDR1 is SGHTA and CDR2 is FQGNSA in the germline V gene. V was pared by 5 bases and J by 4 bases, with 11 bases between. The CDR3 DNA reads TGTGCCAGCAGCCCAAGGACGGGCACTGAAGCTTTCTTT. Its translation: CASSPRTGTEAFF.

As to this clonotype: The junction differs from germline at one of its ends, possibly a read error. J is TRBJ2-1 and V is TRBV6-2 or TRBV6-3; no definite D call. Germline V gene lookup returns CDR1 MNHEY and CDR2 SVGEGT. CDR3 length: 14 amino acids. The chain's CDR3 is CASSPTPSYNGQFF. In DNA, the CDR3 is TGTGCCAGCAGCCCGACTCCCTCCTACAATGGGCAGTTCTTC.

In this sample, this clonotype turned up a few times. This chain joins TRBV5-1 and TRBJ1-1; D not resolved. V dropped 6 bases and J dropped 4 bases, with 19 bases sitting between them. CDR3 length: 15 amino acids. Germline-derived CDR1 and CDR2 are SGHRS and YFSETQ. In DNA form, the CDR3 reads TGCGCCAGCACATCCGGTAACCTGGGCACCACTGAAGCTTTCTTT. Its translation: CASTSGNLGTTEAFF.

This clonotype came up many times. The chain is built from TRBV4-3 and TRBJ2-1, with 11 bases identical to TRBD2. Germline-derived CDR1 and CDR2 are LGHNA and YSLEER. The V gene end was trimmed by 1 base and the J gene end by 7 bases; junction bases not matched to a gene: 6. The CDR3 totals 16 residues. The CDR3 sequence is CASSQGASGRSNEQFF. The CDR3 DNA follows: TGCGCCAGCAGCCAAGGGGCTAGCGGGAGGTCGAATGAGCAGTTCTTC.

This clonotype was found many times. The chain couples TRBV7-9 to TRBJ2-1, with 11 positions matching TRBD2. With 3 bases clipped from V and 9 bases from J, the junction kept 4 bases outside the gene matches. The CDR3 runs 14 residues. Germline V gene data show CDR1 as SEHNR and CDR2 as FQNEAQ (reference sequence). Here the CDR3 reads CASSFSGGASEQFF. For the CDR3, the DNA is TGTGCCAGCAGCTTTAGCGGGGGGGCGTCTGAGCAGTTCTTC.

Turning to this clonotype: One end of the junction fails to match germline, which may point to a read error. The genes are TRBV5-1 and TRBJ2-5; D gene ambiguous. CDR3 length: 14 amino acids. Germline CDR1 and CDR2: SGHRS and YFSETQ. Here the CDR3 reads CTSSFQVDQETQYF. CDR3 nucleotides: TGCACCAGCAGCTTTCAGGTTGACCAAGAGACCCAGTACTTC.

This clonotype came up a few times. This chain links TRBV6-2 or TRBV6-3 with TRBJ2-1, with 7 bases fitting TRBD1. The CDR3 loop spans 14 amino acids. Germline-derived CDR1 and CDR2 are MNHEY and SVGEGT. V shed 0 bases, J shed 6 bases, and the junction held 2 bases outside the gene matches. CDR3: CASSYSGQLNEQFF. In DNA form, the CDR3 reads TGTGCCAGCAGTTACTCGGGACAGCTCAATGAGCAGTTCTTC.

The rearrangement links TRBV20-1 to TRBJ1-2, with unresolved D. The germline V and J ends were trimmed by 0 bases and 1 base, with 3 bases remaining between them. The V gene's germline CDR1 is DFQATT and CDR2 SNEGSKA (reference sequence). The CDR3 is made up of 12 amino acids. For the CDR3, the DNA is TGCAGTGCTAGAGAGGGTAACTATGGCTACACCTTC. It translates to CSAREGNYGYTF.

In this sample, this clonotype turned up once. V usage is TRBV24-1 and J usage is TRBJ2-3; D may match TRBD1 or TRBD2 (5 bases each). CDR1 is KGHDR and CDR2 is SFDVKD in the germline V gene. V lost 4 bases, J lost 1 base, and 14 bases lay in between. CDR3 length: 16 amino acids. DNA of the CDR3: TGTGCCACCAGTGACCCTAGGGGAGCCGGCACAGATACGCAGTATTTT. Its translation is CATSDPRGAGTDTQYF.

This clonotype showed up just a few times. This chain links TRBV7-9 with TRBJ2-7, with D possibly called TRBD1 or TRBD2 (5 bases each). The CDR3 runs to 13 residues. V was cut by 1 base and J by 6 bases, with 10 bases left in between. Looked up from germline, CDR1 is SEHNR and CDR2 is FQNEAQ (reference sequence). This CDR3 is CASSLVAGTEQYF. CDR3 in DNA: TGTGCCAGCAGCTTAGTGGCAGGGACCGAGCAGTACTTC.

This clonotype was counted at least ten times. The chain recombines TRBV7-2 with TRBJ2-3; D is perhaps TRBD1 (6 bases). In germline, CDR1 is SGHTA, CDR2 FQGNSA. V dropped 2 bases and J dropped 0 bases, with 9 bases sitting between them. The CDR3 covers 15 residues. For the CDR3, the DNA is TGTGCCAGCAGCTTACAGGGGACCAGCACAGATACGCAGTATTTT. It codes for CASSLQGTSTDTQYF. Combining the CDR3 with reference TRBV7-2 and TRBJ2-3 gives the whole variable domain GAGVSQSPSNKVTEKGKDVELRCDPISGHTALYWYRQSLGQGLEFLIYFQGNSAPDKSGLPSDRFSAERTGGSVSTLTIQRTQQEDSAVYLCASSLQGTSTDTQYFGPGTRLTVL.

The gene calls are TRBV7-8 and TRBJ1-5; TRBD1 is a possible D gene (5 bases). Trimming took 1 base from V and 3 from J, leaving 19 bases between them. CDR3 length: 18 amino acids. Per germline, CDR1 SGHVS and CDR2 FQNEAQ. The CDR3 bases are TGTGCCAGCAGCTTAGTCTCCGGGACCTCAATTAACAATCAGCCCCAGCATTTT. It specifies CASSLVSGTSINNQPQHF.

This clonotype was counted only a few times. This chain joins TRBV5-5 and TRBJ2-7, with a possible D match to TRBD2 (6 bases). V was clipped by 4 bases and J by 3 bases, with 14 bases between them. CDR1 and CDR2 (germline): SGHKS, YYEKEE (reference sequence). The length of the CDR3 is 14 residues. This CDR3 is CASSAGSGDYEQYF. The CDR3 DNA follows: TGTGCCAGCAGCGCCGGGAGTGGGGACTACGAGCAGTACTTC.

The chain couples TRBV20-1 to TRBJ2-3, with 12 bases lining up with TRBD2. The J segment lost 2 bases and the V segment lost 3 bases, leaving 6 bases of the junction unmatched. Germline CDR1 and CDR2: DFQATT and SNEGSKA (reference sequence). The CDR3 consists of 16 residues. Here the CDR3 DNA reads TGCAGTGCTAGTCCGACTAGCGGGGGCCCCACAGATACGCAGTATTTT. This sequence encodes CSASPTSGGPTDTQYF.